This T cell receptor (beta chain) was captured in a study of circulating and synovial CD4+ cells in juvenile arthritis. Concerning this clone itself: The junction differs from germline at one of its ends, possibly a read error.

Using immunoSEQ multiplex PCR, the repertoire was profiled, and TCRdb retains in-frame clones only, with some absent. The sample lists roughly 13,000 clones, approximately 88% occurring once. Germline-derived CDR1 and CDR2 are MNHEY and SVGAGI. This CDR3 has 14 amino acids. The sequenced sample consisted of CD4+ T cells from synovial fluid. V and J are TRBV6-5 and TRBJ1-5, with TRBD1 identical over 7 bases. The sequence was collected from a human patient with juvenile idiopathic arthritis. Some clones in this sample may be carry-over from other donors' samples. The CDR3 DNA is TGTGCCAGCAGTTCGGGACAGCCAAATCAGCCCCAGCATTTC. It yields the protein CASSSGQPNQPQHF.